The subject of this entry is one T cell receptor beta chain. Its antigen is currently unknown. It was cDNA, reverse transcribed from extracted RNA, that served as the sequencing template. The repertoire was sequenced with immunoSEQ multiplex PCR; TCRdb's copy has only in-frame clones and lacks some. The sample shows over 150,000 clones, around 50% of them seen only once. The data belong to a study of CD8+ T cells in alopecia areata. Study observations and caveats: Greater clonality was observed in lesional scalp samples, especially alopecia totalis/universalis, versus normal scalp. Sequences from scalp samples also cover resident alphabeta T cells of normal skin. For baseline CD8+ expansion, any link to response stays uncertain with one nonresponder.

Treatment reported: oral pan-JAK inhibitor, 5-10 mg twice daily. A FACSAria was used to sort CD4+ and CD8+ T cells. These cells came from PBMCs. Sequences were derived from CD8+ T cells sorted from blood, sampled at week 24, from a patient treated with tofacitinib. This sequence originates from a human donor with alopecia areata.

The CDR3 nucleotides read TGTGCCAGCCGAGCTAGGGTTATACCCCACGAGCAGTACTTC. Its protein is CASRARVIPHEQYF. This chain connects TRBV2 to TRBJ2-7, with D hard to call. The CDR3 consists of 14 residues. V was pared by 8 bases and J by 5 bases, with 19 bases between. Looked up from germline, CDR1 is SNHLY and CDR2 is FYNNEI.